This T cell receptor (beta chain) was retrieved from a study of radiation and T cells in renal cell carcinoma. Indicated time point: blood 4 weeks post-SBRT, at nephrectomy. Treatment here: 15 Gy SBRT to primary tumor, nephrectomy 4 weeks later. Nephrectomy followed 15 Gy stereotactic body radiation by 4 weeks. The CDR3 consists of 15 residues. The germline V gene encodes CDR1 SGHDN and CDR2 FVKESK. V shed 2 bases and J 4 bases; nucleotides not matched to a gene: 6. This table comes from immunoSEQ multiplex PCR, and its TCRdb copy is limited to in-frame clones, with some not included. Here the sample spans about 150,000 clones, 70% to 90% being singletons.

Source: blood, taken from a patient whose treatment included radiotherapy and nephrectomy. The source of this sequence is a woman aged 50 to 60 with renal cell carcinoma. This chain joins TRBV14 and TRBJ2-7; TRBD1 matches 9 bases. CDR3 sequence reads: CASSQTGTGWYEQYF. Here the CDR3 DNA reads TGTGCCAGCAGCCAAACCGGGACAGGGTGGTACGAGCAGTACTTC.